Detailed here is one T cell receptor beta chain. Antigen unknown. The germline V and J ends were trimmed by 3 bases and 0 bases, with 17 bases remaining between them. This CDR3 has 17 residues. Germline V gene lookup returns CDR1 KGHDR and CDR2 SFDVKD. Sequencing used immunoSEQ multiplex PCR; TCRdb keeps in-frame clones, though not all of them. Of under 550,000 clones listed, 90% are singletons. These data are taken from a study of Ad26.COV2.S vaccination and SARS-CoV-2 variants. Study-level information: Dosing was one shot or two shots 56 days apart. Points from the study as a whole: Reportedly, spike-specific CD8+ and CD4+ T cell responses achieved substantial breadth once vaccination had taken place. Comparability of non-spike TCR breadth was observed across vaccine and placebo recipients.

This sample's treatment: around 19 received Ad26.COV2.S at low or high dose, single or two shots; about 5 received placebo; per-sample allocation not given. Sampling happened 63 days after the first vaccine or placebo injection. The chain has TRBV24-1 and TRBJ2-7, with D perhaps TRBD1 (5 bases). The sequence came from a person aged 18-65 years who received the Ad26.COV2.S COVID-19 vaccine or a placebo. Material: peripheral blood, obtained in a trial of Ad26.COV2.S vaccine versus placebo. The CDR3 DNA reads TGTGCCACCAGTGATAATAAGACAGCAAAGAGCTCCTACGAGCAGTACTTC. The encoded protein is CATSDNKTAKSSYEQYF.